This T cell receptor beta chain is from a study of blood T cell repertoires in COVID-19. Sequencing was performed with immunoSEQ multiplex PCR; in TCRdb, only in-frame clones are kept and a portion is missing. Of under 100,000 clones in the sample, approximately 86% were seen once. Note on this clone: The germline gene is not matched at one end of the junction; a read error may be the cause.

The clonotype comes from a man in his forties with acute or convalescent COVID-19. The sample comprised peripheral blood.

The CDR3 region has the DNA TGTGCCTGTAGCAGGGATAGATACACTGAAGCTTTCTTT. Translated: CACSRDRYTEAFF. V usage is TRBV19 and J usage is TRBJ1-1; perhaps TRBD1 as D (5 bases). The CDR3 has 13 residues. Looked up from germline, CDR1 is LNHDA and CDR2 is SQIVND (reference sequence).